The following is a TCR beta chain sequence with its context. Its antigen is unidentified. TCRdb's table, derived via immunoSEQ multiplex PCR, lists solely in-frame clones and lacks some. The data hold tens of thousands of clones, with more than 65% observed a single time. Trimming pared 5 bases from V and 7 bases from J, leaving 11 bases between. Germline V lookup: CDR1 DFQATT, CDR2 SNEGSKA (reference sequence). This CDR3 is built from 11 residues. The data were obtained in a study of a mutant IDH1 vaccine in newly diagnosed glioma. Study at large: Radiotherapy, temozolomide, or both had been given previously, and both were given to most.

Overall study findings and caveats: Overall, about 92% of patients had vaccine-induced immune responses.

Time point in this sample: week 47, end of study. Every single dose of the vaccine, 300 ug of mutant IDH1 20-mer peptide, came with topical imiquimod. Source: PBMCs, taken from a glioma patient whose treatment included an IDH1 peptide vaccine. The rearrangement uses TRBV20-1 and TRBJ1-2; D not certain. This sequence was found in a man in his thirties or forties with glioma. The CDR3: CSAPQRIGYTF. For the CDR3, the DNA is TGCAGTGCTCCTCAACGGATTGGCTACACCTTC.